This T cell receptor beta chain was sequenced for a study of response to subunit inactivated influenza vaccine. Each CDR3 protein gets one entry after TCRdb re-called the RT-PCR reads with MiXCR. The data contain about 780,000 distinct CDR3 sequences, around 20% of them singletons. This clonotype was counted between two and nine times. Deletions cut 6 bases from V and 11 bases from J, with 19 bases between. Per the germline V gene, CDR1 is MRHNA and CDR2 is SNTAGT. This CDR3 region has 13 residues. This specimen was PBMCs from blood, taken about 5 days after vaccination. The genes are TRBV6-4 and TRBJ1-1; D gene unclear. The clonotype originates from a man in his fifties who received an inactivated influenza vaccine. For the CDR3, the DNA is TGTGCCAGCAGCGCACGCCCCGAGGGAGTCGCTTTCTTT. Translating it yields CASSARPEGVAFF.